This T cell receptor beta chain was identified during a study of T cells in Graves' hyperthyroidism and ophthalmopathy. Findings of the study overall: Most expanded thyroid clonotypes above 0.001 also appeared in blood.

Researchers took RNA transcripts and amplified the TCR beta CDR3 regions from them. A first-round RT-PCR of the TCR CDR3 used the HTBI primer set. TCRdb analysed the multiplex PCR reads with MiXCR anew, one entry per CDR3 protein. The repertoire holds fewer than 350,000 distinct CDR3 sequences, 15% to 20% seen once, with under 55% in the top ten. V shed 0 bases and J shed 2 bases, with 7 bases lying between them. The CDR3 totals 14 residues. The germline V gene has CDR1 SGHVS and CDR2 FQNEAQ. This clonotype was seen at least ten times. The antigen is unknown. Stable Graves' hyperthyroidism meant no ophthalmopathy progression within 18 months. Disease duration under 2 months; hyperthyroidism patients were aged 18 to 65.

This rearrangement joins TRBV7-8 to TRBJ2-5; no reliable D call. The specimen sequenced was blood. The clonotype comes from a woman between 45 and 60 years old with Graves' hyperthyroidism. CDR3 nucleotides: TGTGCCAGCAGCTTAGCCCCCTCACAAGAGACCCAGTACTTC. Amino acid sequence: CASSLAPSQETQYF.